The clone carrying this TCR beta chain was observed a handful of times. These data are taken from a study of Ad26.COV2.S vaccination and SARS-CoV-2 variants. The V end was cut by 0 bases, the J end by 3 bases, with 9 bases between. The germline V gene has CDR1 SGHAT and CDR2 FQNNGV. CDR3 length: 14 amino acids. Clones were read by immunoSEQ multiplex PCR, and TCRdb kept only the in-frame ones, dropping some. This sample has about 680,000 clones, with around 90% found just once. Treatment of the sample: roughly 20 received Ad26.COV2.S at low or high dose, single or two shots; 5 received placebo; per-sample allocation not given. The samples were gathered on day 63 after the first injection of vaccine or placebo. An adult donor aged 18-55 years was enrolled in Boston.

The sequence came from a person aged 18-60 years who received the Ad26.COV2.S COVID-19 vaccine or a placebo. V is TRBV11-2 and J is TRBJ2-7; D is possibly TRBD2 (6 bases). Sequencing was performed on peripheral blood, taken in a trial of Ad26.COV2.S vaccine versus placebo. Here the CDR3 reads CASSLDQGLYEQYF. The CDR3 DNA sequence: TGTGCCAGCAGCTTAGATCAGGGACTCTACGAGCAGTACTTC.